This T cell receptor (beta chain) stems from a study of beta chain features in type 1 diabetes. Whole-study findings and limits: Since sequencing was performed on cDNA, cells with high TCR expression could be over-represented. All four CD4+ subsets of Type 1 diabetes patients contained TCRB CDR3s that were moderately but significantly shorter. More deletions and fewer insertions at VDJ junctions were found in patients with type 1 diabetes.

Trimming stripped 0 bases from V and 1 base from J, with 11 bases between. From germline, CDR1 is SGHRS and CDR2 YFSETQ. The CDR3 loop spans 16 amino acids. The sequenced template was cDNA made from the entire isolated RNA. Data came from immunoSEQ multiplex PCR; TCRdb stores just in-frame clones and leaves some out. This table holds 350,000 to 450,000 clones, about 15% found once. This clone occurred a few times. Its antigen is as yet unknown. The TCR originated in a woman under 30 in good health. The rearrangement links TRBV5-1 to TRBJ2-1; TRBD1 is a possible D gene (6 bases). Sequenced material: naive CD4+ T cells from blood. The CDR3 is CASSLDTGRSYNEQFF. The CDR3 nucleotides read TGCGCCAGCAGCTTGGATACAGGGCGGTCCTACAATGAGCAGTTCTTC.